These 26 T cell receptor beta chains originate from one sample sequenced in a study of control samples from healthy donors and cancer patients. Measured with immunoSEQ multiplex PCR; TCRdb has only the in-frame clones, and not every one. The data contain 90,000 to 110,000 clones, 80% to 90% of them singletons. Sequencing used blood. The receptor source for this set is a woman aged 45-65 years in good health.

CDR3 DNA: TGTGCCAGCAGCCCCGCCGGGACTATATTAACCCGGCAGTACGTC. Protein: CASSPAGTILTRQYV. The chain has TRBV11-2 and TRBJ2-7; 7 bases match TRBD2. Germline CDR1 and CDR2: SGHAT and FQNNGV. This CDR3 comprises 15 residues. J gave up 9 bases and V 5 bases, and 16 bases lay outside the gene matches.

The chain combines TRBV6-5 with TRBJ2-7; tentative D call: TRBD1 (5 bases). The V end was cut by 0 bases, the J end by 3 bases, with 6 bases between. The CDR3 is 13 residues long. Germline values: CDR1 MNHEY, CDR2 SVGAGI. Written as DNA, the CDR3 is TGTGCCAGCAGTTACTCCGACAGCTACGAGCAGTACTTC. The encoded protein is CASSYSDSYEQYF.

This clone was counted a few times. This sequence joins TRBV19 and TRBJ1-5; D uncertain. CDR3 length: 14 residues. Germline CDR1 LNHDA, CDR2 SQIVND (reference sequence). V was trimmed by 7 bases and J by 1 base, leaving 11 bases between them. The CDR3 DNA follows: TGTGCCAGTATTTCAGGACGAAGCAATCAGCCCCAGCATTTT. It specifies CASISGRSNQPQHF.

This clone appeared a single time. This chain connects TRBV28 to TRBJ2-7; D perhaps matches TRBD1 (5 bases). The CDR3 covers 12 residues. The germline V gene has CDR1 MDHEN and CDR2 SYDVKM. Trimming removed 7 bases from V and 2 bases from J, with 9 bases in between. The CDR3 nucleotides read TGTGCCAGCAAAGGACAAACCTACGAGCAGTACGTC. Its translation: CASKGQTYEQYV.

V gene TRBV19 combines with J gene TRBJ1-1; a weak D match, TRBD1 (6 bases). Germline CDR1 LNHDA, CDR2 SQIVND (reference sequence). The CDR3 is made up of 14 amino acids. Between the trimmed V and J ends, which lost 1 base and 8 bases, there was a span of 14 bases. CDR3 region: CASSIGGGGPEAFF. For the CDR3, the DNA is TGTGCCAGTAGTATAGGAGGGGGAGGGCCCGAAGCTTTCTTT.

The chain is built from TRBV5-1 and TRBJ2-2; no clear D. Deletions cut 0 bases from V and 6 bases from J, with 6 bases between. The CDR3 length is 13 residues. CDR1 and CDR2 from the germline V gene are SGHRS and YFSETQ. The chain's CDR3 is CASSLEGAGELFF. Written as DNA, the CDR3 is TGCGCCAGCAGCTTGGAGGGCGCCGGGGAGCTGTTTTTT.

The V and J genes are TRBV30 and TRBJ2-2; D call uncertain. The CDR3 consists of 11 residues. The V gene lost 2 bases and the J gene lost 7 bases, with 5 bases spanning the gap. Germline CDR1 reads GTSNPN; CDR2 reads SVGIG (reference sequence). The CDR3 DNA sequence: TGTGCCTGGAGTTATATCGGGGAGCTGTTTTTT. It translates to CAWSYIGELFF. Variable domain in full (rest from reference TRBV30 and TRBJ2-2): SQTIHQWPATLVQPVGSPLSLECTVEGTSNPNLYWYRQAAGRGLQLLFYSVGIGQISSEVPQNLSASRPQDRQFILSSKKLLLSDSGFYLCAWSYIGELFFGEGSRLTVL.

CDR3 DNA: TGTGCCAGCAGCGAGCGCAGGGGCAATCAGCCCCAGCATTTT. Translation: CASSERRGNQPQHF. This chain connects TRBV7-2 to TRBJ1-5; D is perhaps TRBD1 (5 bases). Trimming cost V 5 bases and J 2 bases, with 10 bases left between them. This CDR3 comprises 14 residues. Germline lookup yields CDR1 SGHTA and CDR2 FQGNSA.

This clone was counted once. J is TRBJ2-6 and V is TRBV27; 10 nucleotides match TRBD1. This CDR3 region has 19 residues. The V segment lost 5 bases and the J segment 0 bases; nucleotides outside the gene matches: 10. The V gene's germline CDR1 is MNHEY and CDR2 SMNVEV (reference sequence). Here the CDR3 reads CASSSDRGRISSGANVLTF. The CDR3 nucleotides read TGTGCCAGCAGTAGTGACAGGGGGCGGATTAGCTCTGGGGCCAACGTCCTGACTTTC. The full variable domain, with the rest looked up from reference TRBV27 and TRBJ2-6, is EAQVTQNPRYLITVTGKKLTVTCSQNMNHEYMSWYRQDPGLGLRQIYYSMNVEVTDKGDVPEGYKVSRKEKRNFPLILESPSPNQTSLYFCASSSDRGRISSGANVLTFGAGSRLTVL.

The rearrangement joins TRBV5-1 to TRBJ1-3, with D unresolved. Germline V gives CDR1 SGHRS, CDR2 YFSETQ. The CDR3 sequence is 14 residues long. The V end lost 1 base, the J end lost 0 bases, and 5 bases lay between the germline ends. The CDR3 region is CASSLLDSGNTIYF. CDR3 coding DNA: TGCGCCAGCAGCTTGTTAGACTCTGGAAACACCATATATTTT.

CDR3 coding DNA: TGTGCCAGAAGCTTGAGAGGGCTCAAAGTCCCCGGGGAGCTGTTTTTT. Translated, it gives CARSLRGLKVPGELFF. The chain uses TRBV5-3 and TRBJ2-2, with D perhaps TRBD2 (5 bases). TRBV5-3 is identified as an open reading frame with a role that is uncertain. The CDR3 has 16 amino acids. Trimming removed 1 base at V and 6 bases at J, with 16 bases between.

This clone was observed a single time. The chain couples TRBV12-3 or TRBV12-4 to TRBJ2-2; D call uncertain. CDR3 length: 11 residues. Here the CDR3 reads CANRLAGELFF. The CDR3 DNA follows: TGTGCTAATAGGTTGGCCGGGGAGCTGTTTTTT.

V usage is TRBV27 and J usage is TRBJ1-6; TRBD1 matches at 9 bases. Unmatched junction bases numbered 8, after V lost 7 bases and J lost 7 bases. The CDR3 is made up of 15 amino acids. Germline CDR1 MNHEY, CDR2 SMNVEV (reference sequence). In nucleotides, the CDR3 is TGTGCCAGCACCTCATCCGGGACAGGGAATTCACCCCTCCACTTT. It yields the protein CASTSSGTGNSPLHF.

The chain combines TRBV7-9 with TRBJ1-2, with D uncertain. The length of the CDR3 is 13 residues. The germline V gene has CDR1 SEHNR and CDR2 FQNEAQ (reference sequence). V lost 5 bases and J 3 bases, leaving 10 bases between the germline ends. CDR3 in DNA: TGTGCCAGCAGCCCACCCTTGGACTATGGCTACACCTTC. It is translated as CASSPPLDYGYTF.

This sequence joins TRBV29-1 and TRBJ2-1, with TRBD2 as a possible D gene (5 bases). The V gene lost 4 bases and the J gene lost 7 bases, with 14 bases spanning the gap. The germline V gene has CDR1 SQVTM and CDR2 ANQGSEA. The length of the CDR3 is 13 residues. CDR3 bases: TGCAGCGTTGGGGCAACGCGGGCGAATGAGCAGTTCTTC. The encoded protein is CSVGATRANEQFF.

The J gene is TRBJ1-5, the V gene TRBV6-5; possible D gene TRBD1, 6 bases. V was pared by 6 bases and J by 5 bases, with 11 bases between. CDR1 and CDR2 (germline): MNHEY, SVGAGI. CDR3 length: 13 residues. CDR3 sequence (DNA): TGTGCCAGCAGATACAGGGTCGATCAGCCCCAGCATTTT. It translates to CASRYRVDQPQHF.

This rearrangement joins TRBV3-1 (or the pseudogene TRBV3-2) to TRBJ2-3; 12 bases map to TRBD2. The CDR3 runs to 18 residues. Germline V gene sequence: CDR1 LGHDT, CDR2 YNNKEL (reference sequence). The trim removed 4 bases at V and 6 bases at J, leaving 14 bases unmatched. The CDR3 spells CASSLATSGRFRPDTQYF. The DNA for the CDR3 is TGTGCCAGCAGCCTCGCGACTAGCGGGAGATTCCGGCCGGATACGCAGTATTTT.

This chain joins TRBV6-5 and TRBJ1-4; 8 bases agree with TRBD1. After removal of 6 bases from V and 4 bases from J, the junction contained 4 bases not matched to a gene. The CDR3 is 14 amino acids. Germline CDR1 is MNHEY and CDR2 is SVGAGI. The CDR3 reads CASRAGGNNEKLFF. CDR3 coding DNA: TGTGCCAGCAGAGCAGGGGGCAATAATGAAAAACTGTTTTTT.

This chain connects TRBV6-6 to TRBJ2-1, with D perhaps TRBD1 (6 bases). Trimming took off 2 bases at V and 5 bases at J, with 13 bases between the two ends. This CDR3 contains 15 residues. Germline lookup yields CDR1 MNHNY and CDR2 SVGAGI (reference sequence). Written as DNA, the CDR3 is TGTGCCAGCAGTTACAGGCAGGGGACGGACAATGAGCAGTTCTTC. Amino acid sequence: CASSYRQGTDNEQFF.

This chain joins TRBV19 and TRBJ1-2; tentative D call: TRBD1 (6 bases). Germline loops: CDR1 LNHDA, CDR2 SQIVND (reference sequence). The CDR3 extends over 14 amino acids. V was pared by 5 bases and J by 2 bases, with 12 bases between. The CDR3 sequence is CASSSGGTNYGYTF. Written as DNA, the CDR3 is TGTGCCAGTAGTTCCGGGGGCACCAACTATGGCTACACCTTC. The variable domain in full, with the rest retrieved from reference TRBV19 and TRBJ1-2, is DGGITQSPKYLFRKEGQNVTLSCEQNLNHDAMYWYRQDPGQGLRLIYYSQIVNDFQKGDIAEGYSVSREKKESFPLTVTSAQKNPTAFYLCASSSGGTNYGYTFGSGTRLTVV.

The J gene is TRBJ1-1, the V gene TRBV11-2, with D hard to call. Trimming cost V 2 bases and J 4 bases, with 14 bases left between them. CDR3 length equals 15 residues. Germline values: CDR1 SGHAT, CDR2 FQNNGV. This CDR3 is CASSLMVRPITEAFF. The CDR3 bases are TGTGCCAGCAGCTTAATGGTCAGGCCCATCACTGAAGCTTTCTTT.

V is TRBV7-8 and J is TRBJ2-1; TRBD2 agrees at 14 bases. The V gene's germline CDR1 is SGHVS and CDR2 FQNEAQ. This CDR3 has 18 residues. V gave up 5 bases and J gave up 1 base; unmatched junction bases: 7. The CDR3 bases are TGTGCCAGCAGCCCGCGGACTAGCGGGGGGCCATCCTACAATGAGCAGTTCTTC. This sequence encodes CASSPRTSGGPSYNEQFF. The variable domain in full, completed from reference TRBV7-8 and TRBJ2-1, reads GAGVSQSPRYKVAKRGQDVALRCDPISGHVSLFWYQQALGQGPEFLTYFQNEAQLDKSGLPSDRFFAERPEGSVSTLKIQRTQQEDSAVYLCASSPRTSGGPSYNEQFFGPGTRLTVL.

The chain recombines TRBV19 with TRBJ1-2, with 10 bases matching TRBD1. V shed 5 bases and J 4 bases; nucleotides not matched to a gene: 7. This CDR3 contains 15 residues. Germline-derived CDR1 and CDR2 are LNHDA and SQIVND (reference sequence). The CDR3 coding sequence is TGTGCCAGTAGTGCTCAAGGACAGGGGGGCTATGGCTACACCTTC. This codes for CASSAQGQGGYGYTF.

This rearrangement joins TRBV28 to TRBJ1-1, with unresolved D. CDR3 size: 14 residues. Trimming removed 2 bases from V and 1 base from J, with 8 bases in between. Germline CDR1 is MDHEN and CDR2 is SYDVKM. The CDR3 DNA sequence: TGTGCCAGCAGTTTACAGTACAGGAACACTGAAGCTTTCTTT. Translated: CASSLQYRNTEAFF.

This clone came up a few times. V is TRBV10-1 and J is TRBJ2-5; D gene uncertain. Germline CDR1 WNHNN, CDR2 SYGVQD (reference sequence). The ends were cut back, 0 bases at V and 1 base at J, with 3 bases in the middle. This CDR3 comprises 13 residues. CDR3 in amino acids: CASSESPQETQYF. CDR3 nucleotide sequence: TGCGCCAGCAGTGAGTCACCCCAAGAGACCCAGTACTTC.

The chain links TRBV5-1 to TRBJ2-3; TRBD2 matches at 9 bases. Looked up from germline, CDR1 is SGHRS and CDR2 is YFSETQ. The CDR3 totals 15 residues. With 8 bases clipped from V and 6 bases from J, the junction kept 13 bases outside the gene matches. In DNA, the CDR3 is TGCGCCAGAGATCGGGCGGGAGGGCCCGGGGATACGCAGTATTTT. Encoded protein: CARDRAGGPGDTQYF.